The 22 T cell receptor beta chains reported below all come from one sample, sequenced in a study of blood T cells in healthy people across ages. The second PCR ran roughly 6 to 11 cycles with a sample-barcoded 5' primer and J-beta primers. TCRdb re-analysed the 5' RACE reads in MiXCR, keeping a single row per CDR3 protein. The repertoire consists of roughly 1,300,000 distinct CDR3 sequences, with 45% to 70% occurring once and the leading ten covering roughly 7%. The sequenced sample was blood. These receptors came from a man in his late teens or twenties in good health.

This clonotype was counted between two and nine times. The genes are TRBV20-1 and TRBJ1-2; D may be TRBD1 (5 bases). V dropped 4 bases and J dropped 3 bases, with 21 bases sitting between them. This CDR3 is built from 16 residues. Looked up from germline, CDR1 is DFQATT and CDR2 is SNEGSKA (reference sequence). The DNA for the CDR3 is TGCAGTGCTATCGGCGCGACCATACAGGAAGACTATGGCTACACCTTC. Translated, it gives CSAIGATIQEDYGYTF.

V is TRBV20-1 and J is TRBJ2-7, with 12 bases lining up with TRBD2. The germline V gene encodes CDR1 DFQATT and CDR2 SNEGSKA (reference sequence). The CDR3 is made up of 18 amino acids. V gave up 3 bases and J gave up 1 base; unmatched junction bases: 13. The CDR3, as DNA: TGCAGTGCTAGTGCGGGACTAGCGGGCCCATTGGGGTCCTACGAGCAGTACTTC. Amino acids: CSASAGLAGPLGSYEQYF.

V gene TRBV4-1 combines with J gene TRBJ2-5; the D call may be TRBD1 or TRBD2 (5 bases each). The tail of the sequence fits TRBJ2-7 better, so the J call may be wrong. The germline V gene encodes CDR1 MGHRA and CDR2 YSYEKL. This CDR3 region has 17 residues. CDR3 loop: CASSQEGRGYPNYEQYF. The CDR3 DNA sequence: TGCGCCAGCAGCCAAGAGGGTCGGGGCTACCCAAATTACGAGCAGTACTTC.

The chain is built from TRBV20-1 and TRBJ2-1, with D possibly being TRBD1 or TRBD2 (7 bases each). Germline CDR1 DFQATT, CDR2 SNEGSKA (reference sequence). V was cut by 4 bases and J by 12 bases, with 19 bases left in between. The CDR3 spans 13 residues. CDR3 region: CSAIDSGGARQFF. The DNA of the CDR3 is TGCAGTGCTATAGATTCAGGGGGGGCCCGGCAGTTCTTC.

V is TRBV12-3 or TRBV12-4 and J is TRBJ2-3; D gene unclear. CDR3 size: 16 residues. Trimming removed 6 bases at V and 0 bases at J, with 16 bases between. The CDR3 reads CASSPGADPSTDTQYF. The CDR3 DNA is TGTGCCAGCAGCCCCGGAGCAGACCCTAGCACAGATACGCAGTATTTT.

This clonotype was counted between two and nine times. V gene TRBV4-2 combines with J gene TRBJ2-1; D possibly corresponds to TRBD2 (5 bases). The V and J ends lost 0 bases and 0 bases respectively, with 15 bases between them. Germline values: CDR1 LGHNA, CDR2 YNFKEQ. The CDR3 is 18 amino acids. Here the CDR3 DNA reads TGTGCCAGCAGCCAAGATCCCGTAGCGAGTAGCTCCTACAATGAGCAGTTCTTC. This encodes CASSQDPVASSSYNEQFF.

The chain employs TRBV7-2 and TRBJ2-7; the match to TRBD1 covers 8 bases. Losses at the gene ends were 5 bases for V and 3 bases for J; bases not matched to a gene: 6. The CDR3 extends over 14 amino acids. Germline CDR1 SGHTA, CDR2 FQGNSA. Here the CDR3 reads CASSTRTGNYEQYF. In nucleotides, the CDR3 is TGTGCCAGCAGCACGAGGACAGGGAACTACGAGCAGTACTTC. Full variable domain (missing parts from reference TRBV7-2 and TRBJ2-7): GAGVSQSPSNKVTEKGKDVELRCDPISGHTALYWYRQSLGQGLEFLIYFQGNSAPDKSGLPSDRFSAERTGGSVSTLTIQRTQQEDSAVYLCASSTRTGNYEQYFGPGTRLTVT.

This clonotype was counted a few times. This chain uses TRBV5-5 with TRBJ2-3; D not resolved. The CDR3 covers 15 residues. Trimming stripped 2 bases from V and 3 bases from J, with 13 bases between. Germline values: CDR1 SGHKS, CDR2 YYEKEE (reference sequence). CDR3 DNA: TGTGCCAGCAGCTTTACGACGGCAAGGACAGATACGCAGTATTTT. Translated, it gives CASSFTTARTDTQYF.

V and J are TRBV16 and TRBJ1-2; D is unresolved. V gave up 5 bases and J gave up 4 bases, with 17 bases separating them. The germline V gene has CDR1 KGHSY and CDR2 FQNENV. The CDR3 length is 15 residues. The CDR3 spells CASSIPSFRTYGYTF. CDR3 DNA: TGTGCCAGCAGCATTCCCTCCTTCCGAACCTATGGCTACACCTTC.

With respect to this clonotype: A much larger clone lies one base from this, so it may be a read error. The V gene is TRBV6-1, the J gene TRBJ1-2; D is possibly TRBD1 (5 bases). This CDR3 is built from 15 residues. Germline V lookup: CDR1 MNHNS, CDR2 SASEGT. The CDR3 region has the DNA TGTGCCTGCAGTGAATCTGGGGCCTCTAACTATGGCTACACCTTC. Amino acid sequence: CACSESGASNYGYTF.

This chain links TRBV5-4 with TRBJ2-1; 9 nucleotides match TRBD1. The CDR3 covers 16 residues. Germline CDR1 is SGHNT and CDR2 is YYREEE (reference sequence). V lost 2 bases, J lost 5 bases, and 8 bases stayed unmatched. The CDR3 here is CASSLMGQGGNNEQFF. CDR3 DNA: TGTGCCAGCAGCTTAATGGGACAGGGTGGGAACAATGAGCAGTTCTTC.

CDR3 amino acids: CASSRRTRNGEQFF. The CDR3 nucleotides are TGTGCCAGCAGCCGCCGAACCCGGAATGGTGAGCAGTTCTTC. This sequence joins TRBV3-1 and TRBJ2-1; the D is unclear. Germline-derived CDR1 and CDR2 are LGHDT and YNNKEL (reference sequence). V was cut by 4 bases and J by 9 bases, with 16 bases left in between. This CDR3 is built from 14 residues.

The chain joins TRBV29-1 to TRBJ2-1; 12 positions match TRBD2. Trimming took 5 bases from V and 1 from J; bases not matched to a gene: 3. This CDR3 is built from 15 residues. Per the germline V gene, CDR1 is SQVTM and CDR2 is ANQGSEA. This CDR3 is CSVLTSGSSYNEQFF. The CDR3 DNA follows: TGCAGCGTTCTGACTAGCGGGAGTTCCTACAATGAGCAGTTCTTC.

This chain connects TRBV20-1 to TRBJ2-1; TRBD2 agrees at 9 bases. V was clipped by 4 bases and J by 6 bases; unmatched bases: 4. Germline lookup yields CDR1 DFQATT and CDR2 SNEGSKA (reference sequence). The CDR3 runs to 13 residues. DNA for the CDR3: TGCAGTGCTAAGCGGGGGGCTCTCAATGAGCAGTTCTTC. As protein: CSAKRGALNEQFF.

V gene TRBV20-1 combines with J gene TRBJ1-1; D call uncertain. Trimming stripped 4 bases from V and 6 bases from J, with 9 bases between. Germline CDR1 and CDR2: DFQATT and SNEGSKA (reference sequence). The CDR3 consists of 11 residues. The CDR3, as DNA: TGCAGTGCTATCAGAAGGGCTGAAGCTTTCTTT. Protein sequence: CSAIRRAEAFF.

The chain uses TRBV7-6 and TRBJ2-1; no clear D. The J call may be mistaken, given a closer DNA end match to TRBJ2-7. Germline CDR1 is SGHVS and CDR2 is FNYEAQ. The CDR3 has 15 amino acids. CDR3 bases: TGTGCCAGCAGCTTAGCCCGAAGCTCCTACAATGAGCAGTACTTC. Protein sequence: CASSLARSSYNEQYF.

The chain links TRBV5-1 to TRBJ2-5; 12 bases match TRBD2. Looked up from germline, CDR1 is SGHRS and CDR2 is YFSETQ. This CDR3 is 16 amino acids long. V trimming: 5 bases; J trimming: 2 bases; junction bases outside the gene matches: 7. The CDR3 region is CASSWLAGGNQETQYF. The DNA for the CDR3 is TGCGCCAGCAGTTGGCTAGCGGGAGGGAATCAAGAGACCCAGTACTTC.

V and J are TRBV4-1 and TRBJ1-2; D possibly corresponds to TRBD1 (5 bases). Trimming took 3 bases from V and 3 from J, leaving 11 bases between them. CDR3 length: 14 amino acids. CDR1 is MGHRA and CDR2 is YSYEKL in the germline V gene. CDR3 bases: TGCGCCAGCAGCCAGCCCGACAGAGACTATGGCTACACCTTC. This sequence encodes CASSQPDRDYGYTF.

J is TRBJ1-2 and V is TRBV20-1, with unresolved D. Per germline, CDR1 DFQATT and CDR2 SNEGSKA (reference sequence). V lost 6 bases, J lost 1 base, and 12 bases lay in between. CDR3 length equals 13 residues. DNA for the CDR3: TGCAGTGCCCGAGGGCGGAATAACTATGGCTACACCTTC. Translating it yields CSARGRNNYGYTF.

V and J are TRBV27 and TRBJ2-7; 9 bases are a match to TRBD2. The CDR3 is 17 amino acids. After removal of 5 bases from V and 0 bases from J, the junction contained 11 bases not matched to a gene. The germline V gene encodes CDR1 MNHEY and CDR2 SMNVEV (reference sequence). The CDR3 reads CASSPLRTSEASYEQYF. CDR3 DNA sequence: TGTGCCAGCAGTCCGCTAAGGACTAGCGAGGCCTCCTACGAGCAGTACTTC.

The chain combines TRBV20-1 with TRBJ2-7; D not resolved. The CDR3 covers 14 residues. Germline CDR1 reads DFQATT; CDR2 reads SNEGSKA (reference sequence). Trimming cost V 6 bases and J 7 bases, with 22 bases left between them. The CDR3 region has the DNA TGCAGTGCCCCGGCGGAGCGCATATGGAATGAGCAGTACTTC. This codes for CSAPAERIWNEQYF.

This chain links TRBV4-1 with TRBJ2-7; no reliable D call. The CDR3 is 15 amino acids. Trimming shortened V by 1 base and J by 0 bases, and 10 bases separated the two germline ends. CDR1 is MGHRA, CDR2 YSYEKL, per germline. The CDR3 is CASSQGTPLSYEQYF. The CDR3 DNA sequence: TGCGCCAGCAGCCAAGGAACCCCGCTCTCCTACGAGCAGTACTTC.